The 32 T cell receptor beta chains presented below share a single source sample, sequenced in a study of identical twins. TCRdb ran MiXCR on the 5' RACE reads and lists one entry per CDR3 protein. There are hundreds of thousands of distinct CDR3 sequences in the sample; around 21% occur only once, and over 4% lies in the top ten. This same sample was also taken into another study, of T cells expressing NK-cell markers.

Specimen: PBMCs. The receptors were sampled from a woman between 18 and 29 years old in good health.

J is TRBJ2-3 and V is TRBV18, with D perhaps matching TRBD1 (6 bases). V was cut by 3 bases and J by 6 bases, with 13 bases left in between. The CDR3 contains 14 residues. Per the germline V gene, CDR1 is KGHSH and CDR2 is LQKENI. CDR3 sequence: CASSPLWTADTQYF. The DNA for the CDR3 is TGTGCCAGCTCACCCTTATGGACAGCGGATACGCAGTATTTT.

This clonotype was recorded a few times. J is TRBJ1-6 and V is TRBV5-1; D is possibly TRBD1 (5 bases). Germline loops: CDR1 SGHRS, CDR2 YFSETQ. With 5 bases removed from V and 10 bases from J, the gap between germline ends came to 13 bases. The CDR3 covers 13 residues. The chain's CDR3 is CASRVGEGSPLHF. CDR3 in DNA: TGCGCCAGCAGGGTAGGGGAAGGATCACCCCTCCACTTT.

CDR3 in DNA: TGCGCCAGCAGCTTGTTCCCTCCCCGGCTAGCGGGTGACTACGAGCAGTACTTC. It encodes CASSLFPPRLAGDYEQYF. The V call is TRBV5-1, the J call TRBJ2-7, with 8 bases identical to TRBD2. The V segment lost 1 base and the J segment 3 bases; nucleotides outside the gene matches: 15. This CDR3 has 18 amino acids. The germline V gene has CDR1 SGHRS and CDR2 YFSETQ.

This clonotype has just one count. The J gene is TRBJ2-2, the V gene TRBV6-5; D may be TRBD1 (6 bases). Germline CDR1 MNHEY, CDR2 SVGAGI. The V end lost 4 bases, the J end lost 7 bases, and 10 bases lay between the germline ends. The CDR3 spans 13 residues. As DNA, the CDR3 is TGTGCCAGCAGTTCCACAGGGAACGGGGAGCTGTTTTTT. This gives the protein CASSSTGNGELFF.

This clonotype has a count of ten or more. The V and J genes are TRBV12-3 or TRBV12-4 and TRBJ2-7; weak D call: TRBD1 (8 bases). Deletions cut 6 bases from V and 5 bases from J, with 17 bases between. This CDR3 is built from 14 residues. The CDR3 DNA is TGTGCCAGCAGCACTAGACAGGGGAGGGACGAGCAGTACTTC. As protein: CASSTRQGRDEQYF.

This clonotype has at least ten counts. This chain uses TRBV20-1 with TRBJ2-7; 8 nucleotides line up with TRBD2. The CDR3 is 14 amino acids. V lost 3 bases and J lost 2; bases outside the gene matches: 6. CDR1 and CDR2 from the germline V gene are DFQATT and SNEGSKA (reference sequence). CDR3 amino acids: CSARDPGGAYEQYF. As DNA, the CDR3 is TGCAGTGCTAGGGACCCCGGGGGGGCCTACGAGCAGTACTTC.

Here the CDR3 reads CASSFFGADTQYF. The CDR3 region has the DNA TGTGCCAGCAGTTTCTTTGGGGCGGATACGCAGTATTTT. The chain links TRBV12-3 or TRBV12-4 to TRBJ2-3, with TRBD1 as a possible D gene (5 bases). The CDR3 covers 13 residues. Trimming pared 3 bases from V and 6 bases from J, leaving 10 bases between.

In this sample, this clonotype turned up many times. V gene TRBV12-3 or TRBV12-4 combines with J gene TRBJ1-1, with 8 positions matching TRBD1. The CDR3 sequence is 14 residues long. The junction had 3 bases not matched to a gene; V was cut back by 6 bases and J by 0 bases. CDR3 protein: CASSETGVNTEAFF. CDR3 in DNA: TGTGCCAGCAGCGAGACAGGGGTGAACACTGAAGCTTTCTTT.

This clonotype occurred many times. The chain couples TRBV29-1 to TRBJ2-7; TRBD2 matches 9 bases. CDR3 length: 14 residues. Germline lookup yields CDR1 SQVTM and CDR2 ANQGSEA. V trimming: 6 bases; J trimming: 0 bases; junction bases outside the gene matches: 6. The CDR3 coding sequence is TGCAGCGTACTAGCGGGTCCCAGCTCCTACGAGCAGTACTTC. Translated: CSVLAGPSSYEQYF.

In this sample, this clonotype turned up a few times. The rearrangement joins TRBV20-1 to TRBJ1-2; possibly TRBD1 for D (6 bases). Looked up from germline, CDR1 is DFQATT and CDR2 is SNEGSKA (reference sequence). V was shortened by 6 bases and J by 4 bases, with 18 bases between the two germline ends. This CDR3 region has 14 residues. CDR3 residues: CSAPAGDEGYGYTF. The CDR3 bases are TGCAGTGCCCCGGCAGGGGACGAAGGCTATGGCTACACCTTC.

V usage is TRBV12-3 or TRBV12-4 and J usage is TRBJ2-5, with D possibly being TRBD1 (5 bases). The CDR3 length is 15 residues. Trimming shortened V by 3 bases and J by 5 bases, and 16 bases separated the two germline ends. The CDR3 nucleotides read TGTGCCAGCAGTTTTAAGGACACCGCCCGGGAGACCCAGTACTTC. This gives the protein CASSFKDTARETQYF.

The chain employs TRBV5-5 and TRBJ1-5, with D hard to call. The V gene lost 4 bases and the J gene lost 0 bases, with 11 bases spanning the gap. CDR3 length: 15 residues. CDR1 and CDR2 from the germline V gene are SGHKS and YYEKEE (reference sequence). The CDR3 sequence is CASSLELYSNQPQHF. CDR3 DNA sequence: TGTGCCAGCAGCCTGGAACTCTATAGCAATCAGCCCCAGCATTTT.

J is TRBJ2-1 and V is TRBV6-5; D uncertain. The CDR3 sequence is 12 residues long. Trimming removed 7 bases at V and 9 bases at J, with 13 bases between. The germline V gene has CDR1 MNHEY and CDR2 SVGAGI. CDR3 DNA sequence: TGTGCCAGCACCAAAAACATGGGTGAGCAGTTCTTC. Translating it yields CASTKNMGEQFF.

This clonotype appeared a few times. The chain carries TRBV12-3 or TRBV12-4 and TRBJ2-7; 9 bases agree with TRBD2. The J segment lost 3 bases and the V segment lost 4 bases, leaving 7 bases of the junction unmatched. This CDR3 contains 15 residues. CDR3 region: CASSSGGGGFYEQYF. In DNA form, the CDR3 reads TGTGCCAGCAGTTCAGGCGGGGGGGGATTCTACGAGCAGTACTTC.

The J gene is TRBJ2-1, the V gene TRBV6-1; no clear D. The germline V and J ends were trimmed by 6 bases and 4 bases, with 16 bases remaining between them. Germline V gives CDR1 MNHNS, CDR2 SASEGT. CDR3 length: 15 amino acids. The CDR3 loop is CASSRPRAQYNEQFF. The CDR3 DNA reads TGTGCCAGCAGCCGACCGCGAGCCCAATACAATGAGCAGTTCTTC.

At least ten counts were recorded for this clonotype. This chain connects TRBV6-5 to TRBJ1-2; the D gene is possibly TRBD1 (6 bases). This CDR3 is 15 amino acids long. The V gene's germline CDR1 is MNHEY and CDR2 SVGAGI. The V end was cut by 5 bases, the J end by 5 bases, with 18 bases between. The CDR3 DNA follows: TGTGCCAGCAGTAACCCACGGGGGGCCAGGTATGGCTACACCTTC. It translates to CASSNPRGARYGYTF.

For this clonotype: At one of its ends the junction is not consistent with the germline gene, which may arise from a read error. The chain links TRBV20-1 to TRBJ2-3; 8 bases are shared with TRBD1. CDR1 DFQATT and CDR2 SNEGSKA come from the germline V gene (reference sequence). The CDR3 covers 11 residues. The CDR3 spells CSAPGTGPRDF. Here the CDR3 DNA reads TGCAGTGCCCCGGGGACAGGCCCCAGGGATTTT.

V is TRBV6-6 and J is TRBJ1-5; no reliable D call. This CDR3 is built from 12 residues. In germline, CDR1 is MNHNY, CDR2 SVGAGI (reference sequence). Trimming shortened V by 6 bases and J by 8 bases, and 11 bases separated the two germline ends. CDR3 sequence (DNA): TGTGCCAGCAGGCGCCTTATGGAGCCCCAGCATTTT. Residues: CASRRLMEPQHF.

There are many counts of this clonotype. The V gene is TRBV5-1, the J gene TRBJ2-3; 7 bases align to TRBD1. CDR1 and CDR2 from the germline V gene are SGHRS and YFSETQ. J lost 1 base, V lost 4 bases, and 6 bases had no gene match. The CDR3 extends over 15 amino acids. The CDR3 is CASSLRDRRTDTQYF. DNA for the CDR3: TGCGCCAGCAGCCTCCGGGACAGACGCACAGATACGCAGTATTTT.

This chain joins TRBV12-3 or TRBV12-4 and TRBJ2-1, with no clear D. V lost 3 bases to trimming and J lost 7 bases, with 16 bases between them. The length of the CDR3 is 15 residues. The DNA of the CDR3 is TGTGCCAGCAGTTTCAAGGCGAACCCTCCTAATGAGCAGTTCTTC. Amino acids: CASSFKANPPNEQFF.

The chain couples TRBV12-3 or TRBV12-4 to TRBJ2-1, with TRBD2 matching 9 bases. V trimming: 5 bases; J trimming: 8 bases; junction bases outside the gene matches: 10. The CDR3 consists of 15 residues. The CDR3 DNA follows: TGTGCCAGCAGTCCCGTGATGGTAGCGGGAGATGAGCAGTTCTTC. Amino acids: CASSPVMVAGDEQFF.

This clonotype was seen a handful of times. The V and J genes are TRBV24-1 and TRBJ1-1; D remains unclear. V lost 6 bases, J lost 0 bases, and 4 bases lay in between. This CDR3 spans 12 amino acids. Germline V gene data show CDR1 as KGHDR and CDR2 as SFDVKD. CDR3 sequence reads: CATSRVNTEAFF. CDR3 bases: TGTGCCACCAGTAGGGTGAACACTGAAGCTTTCTTT.

The chain couples TRBV5-1 to TRBJ2-7; possible D gene TRBD1, 5 bases. This CDR3 region has 13 residues. Germline V gives CDR1 SGHRS, CDR2 YFSETQ. The germline V and J ends were trimmed by 5 bases and 6 bases, with 15 bases remaining between them. The CDR3 loop is CASSYSQGSEQYF. CDR3 DNA sequence: TGCGCCAGCAGTTATTCCCAGGGAAGCGAGCAGTACTTC. Combining the CDR3 with reference TRBV5-1 and TRBJ2-7 gives the whole variable domain KAGVTQTPRYLIKTRGQQVTLSCSPISGHRSVSWYQQTPGQGLQFLFEYFSETQRNKGNFPGRFSGRQFSNSRSEMNVSTLELGDSALYLCASSYSQGSEQYFGPGTRLTVT.

This clonotype was seen ten or more times. This chain links TRBV5-1 with TRBJ2-3; 7 nucleotides match TRBD2. V lost 4 bases and J lost 5; bases outside the gene matches: 7. The CDR3 is 14 residues long. Looked up from germline, CDR1 is SGHRS and CDR2 is YFSETQ. The CDR3 loop reads CASSPGLYQDTQYF. The CDR3 coding sequence is TGCGCCAGCAGCCCGGGACTATACCAAGATACGCAGTATTTT. Drawing the rest from reference TRBV5-1 and TRBJ2-3, the complete variable domain is KAGVTQTPRYLIKTRGQQVTLSCSPISGHRSVSWYQQTPGQGLQFLFEYFSETQRNKGNFPGRFSGRQFSNSRSEMNVSTLELGDSALYLCASSPGLYQDTQYFGPGTRLTVL.

This clonotype was observed a handful of times. The V gene is TRBV20-1, the J gene TRBJ2-3, with 13 bases lining up with TRBD2. Germline V gene sequence: CDR1 DFQATT, CDR2 SNEGSKA (reference sequence). V lost 8 bases and J lost 6; bases outside the gene matches: 8. There are 14 residues in the CDR3. The CDR3 sequence: CSFGLAGASDTQYF. CDR3 in DNA: TGCAGTTTCGGACTAGCGGGAGCTAGTGATACGCAGTATTTT.

This clonotype was counted ten times or more. CDR3 sequence reads: CSARGGGSTDTQYF. CDR3 in DNA: TGCAGTGCTCGAGGGGGTGGGAGCACAGATACGCAGTATTTT. J is TRBJ2-3 and V is TRBV20-1; D perhaps matches TRBD1 (6 bases). Trimming took off 5 bases at V and 0 bases at J, with 12 bases between the two ends. The CDR3 loop spans 14 amino acids. The germline V gene encodes CDR1 DFQATT and CDR2 SNEGSKA (reference sequence).

The chain carries TRBV29-1 and TRBJ2-2; D ambiguous. Germline values: CDR1 SQVTM, CDR2 ANQGSEA. V gave up 3 bases and J gave up 0 bases, with 5 bases separating them. The CDR3 totals 13 residues. The CDR3 is CSVEPANTGELFF. DNA for the CDR3: TGCAGCGTTGAGCCAGCGAACACCGGGGAGCTGTTTTTT.

The chain employs TRBV6-5 and TRBJ2-7; the match to TRBD1 covers 7 bases. The J segment lost 8 bases and the V segment lost 2 bases, leaving 6 bases of the junction unmatched. The CDR3 runs 13 residues. Germline CDR1 MNHEY, CDR2 SVGAGI. The CDR3 reads CASSYGTVAKQYF. The CDR3 coding sequence is TGTGCCAGCAGTTACGGGACAGTAGCGAAGCAGTACTTC.

The chain combines TRBV11-2 with TRBJ2-5; 11 bases line up with TRBD2. Trimming cost V 5 bases and J 4 bases; bases outside gene matches: 9. In germline, CDR1 is SGHAT, CDR2 FQNNGV. The CDR3 extends over 16 amino acids. CDR3 sequence reads: CASSPAALAGGETQYF. CDR3 DNA: TGTGCCAGCAGCCCGGCGGCCCTAGCGGGAGGAGAGACCCAGTACTTC.

This clonotype occurred a few times. The chain carries TRBV9 and TRBJ1-4, with 7 bases lining up with TRBD1. Looked up from germline, CDR1 is SGDLS and CDR2 is YYNGEE. V was pared by 3 bases and J by 1 base, with 6 bases of the junction left unmatched. The CDR3 length is 16 residues. The CDR3 spells CASSAGGVQTNEKLFF. DNA of the CDR3: TGTGCCAGCAGCGCAGGGGGGGTTCAAACTAATGAAAAACTGTTTTTT.

The chain employs TRBV4-1 and TRBJ1-6, with TRBD1 matching 7 bases. The CDR3 has 14 amino acids. Germline loops: CDR1 MGHRA, CDR2 YSYEKL. With 4 bases clipped from V and 6 bases from J, the junction kept 3 bases outside the gene matches. This chain's CDR3 is CASSRDSVNSPLHF. Written as DNA, the CDR3 is TGCGCCAGCAGCCGGGACAGCGTTAATTCACCCCTCCACTTT.

This clonotype turned up a few times. The V and J genes are TRBV6-5 and TRBJ2-7, with D perhaps matching TRBD1 (6 bases). This CDR3 has 15 amino acids. With 3 bases removed from V and 4 bases from J, the gap between germline ends came to 16 bases. Germline V lookup: CDR1 MNHEY, CDR2 SVGAGI. The CDR3 sequence: CASSYANRAPYEQYF. The DNA for the CDR3 is TGTGCCAGCAGTTATGCCAACAGGGCCCCTTACGAGCAGTACTTC.